These 27 T cell receptor beta chains were sequenced from one sample in a study of beta chain features in type 1 diabetes. General observations from the study: For Type 1 diabetes patients, all four CD4+ subsets carried TCRB CDR3s that were moderately but significantly shorter.

cDNA synthesis used the whole RNA isolate, giving expressed TCRB sequences. Here immunoSEQ multiplex PCR was the method, and the copy in TCRdb shows in-frame clones only, minus some. The sample consists of around 250,000 clones, 20% of them appearing once. The antigens of these receptors remain unknown. The sequencing input was naive CD4+ T cells from blood. The receptors here all came from a woman in her thirties or forties with type 1 diabetes.

This clone was counted between two and nine times. This chain connects TRBV15 to TRBJ2-2; D is undetermined. CDR1 is LNHNV, CDR2 YYDKDF, per germline (reference sequence). The CDR3 is 15 residues long. The germline V and J ends were trimmed by 1 base and 0 bases, with 6 bases remaining between them. The DNA for the CDR3 is TGTGCCACCAGCAGAGGAGCCGCGAACACCGGGGAGCTGTTTTTT. Amino acid sequence: CATSRGAANTGELFF.

This clone was observed a handful of times. This CDR3 is also generated by other DNA sequences in the sample. V usage is TRBV18 and J usage is TRBJ1-5; D gene ambiguous. The germline CDR1 and CDR2 sequences are KGHSH and LQKENI. The CDR3 runs to 12 residues. Trimming removed 3 bases at V and 7 bases at J, with 7 bases between. CDR3 region: CASSPGGQPQHF. The CDR3 nucleotides are TGTGCCAGCTCACCGGGAGGACAGCCCCAGCATTTT.

The chain combines TRBV29-1 with TRBJ1-1, with D hard to call. This CDR3 is 11 amino acids long. Germline V gene data show CDR1 as SQVTM and CDR2 as ANQGSEA. Trimming removed 7 bases at V and 1 base at J, with 7 bases between. CDR3 coding DNA: TGCAGCGGCGGGGAGAACACTGAAGCTTTCTTT. Translated: CSGGENTEAFF.

This chain uses TRBV19 with TRBJ2-1; the D gene is possibly TRBD1 (5 bases). The CDR3 consists of 20 residues. V was clipped by 1 base and J by 0 bases, with 22 bases between them. The V gene's germline CDR1 is LNHDA and CDR2 SQIVND (reference sequence). The CDR3 spells CASSIVYPRWWQGSYNEQFF. Written as DNA, the CDR3 is TGTGCCAGTAGTATAGTATATCCGCGATGGTGGCAGGGCTCCTACAATGAGCAGTTCTTC.

J is TRBJ2-6 and V is TRBV5-4; D perhaps matches TRBD1 (5 bases). The CDR3 runs to 15 residues. Germline assignment: CDR1 SGHNT and CDR2 YYREEE (reference sequence). V shed 2 bases and J shed 2 bases, with 8 bases lying between them. CDR3 bases: TGTGCCAGCAGCTTTAGACAGACTGGGGCCAACGTCCTGACTTTC. This codes for CASSFRQTGANVLTF.

This clone occurred a few times. The chain carries TRBV5-1 and TRBJ1-1, with D possibly matching TRBD1 (6 bases). With 7 bases removed from V and 5 bases from J, the gap between germline ends came to 15 bases. There are 13 residues in the CDR3. Germline V gene lookup returns CDR1 SGHRS and CDR2 YFSETQ. The CDR3 loop reads CASGDTGMTEAFF. CDR3 bases: TGCGCCAGCGGAGACACAGGGATGACTGAAGCTTTCTTT.

This clone was seen a handful of times. V usage is TRBV6-5 and J usage is TRBJ1-2; 7 nucleotides match TRBD1. The CDR3 length is 14 residues. Germline V CDR1 and CDR2: MNHEY, SVGAGI. V lost 4 bases and J lost 5; bases outside the gene matches: 7. The chain's CDR3 is CASSSPGRGYGYTF. The CDR3 DNA reads TGTGCCAGCAGTTCTCCGGGCAGGGGGTATGGCTACACCTTC.

The gene calls are TRBV9 and TRBJ2-5, with a possible D match to TRBD2 (5 bases). V was shortened by 3 bases and J by 1 base, with 13 bases between the two germline ends. Germline loops: CDR1 SGDLS, CDR2 YYNGEE. This CDR3 comprises 15 residues. The CDR3 nucleotides are TGTGCCAGCAGCGCCACGCCCCGGGGCCAAGAGACCCAGTACTTC. It yields the protein CASSATPRGQETQYF.

This chain connects TRBV29-1 to TRBJ2-7; 10 positions match TRBD1. CDR1 and CDR2 (germline): SQVTM, ANQGSEA. Losses at the gene ends were 7 bases for V and 7 bases for J; bases not matched to a gene: 10. The length of the CDR3 is 13 residues. The CDR3 bases are TGCAGCGGCGGGACAGGGGAGAGTGGTGAGCAGTACTTC. It encodes CSGGTGESGEQYF.

The chain is built from TRBV9 and TRBJ2-1; 8 bases line up with TRBD2. CDR1 and CDR2 (germline): SGDLS, YYNGEE. Trimming removed 3 bases from V and 7 bases from J; junction bases left unmatched: 9. The CDR3 runs to 15 residues. CDR3: CASSGIGGGRNEQFF. CDR3 nucleotides: TGTGCCAGCAGCGGAATCGGCGGGGGGCGAAATGAGCAGTTCTTC.

This clone was seen a handful of times. This sequence joins TRBV28 and TRBJ2-7; 12 nucleotides align to TRBD2. Germline assignment: CDR1 MDHEN and CDR2 SYDVKM. This CDR3 has 14 residues. The V segment lost 6 bases and the J segment 2 bases; nucleotides outside the gene matches: 2. CDR3 sequence: CASRSSGRAYEQYF. DNA for the CDR3: TGTGCCAGCAGGTCTAGCGGGAGGGCCTACGAGCAGTACTTC.

The rearrangement joins TRBV5-4 to TRBJ1-3, with D tentatively TRBD1 (5 bases). CDR1 and CDR2 (germline): SGHNT, YYREEE (reference sequence). With 4 bases removed from V and 7 bases from J, the gap between germline ends came to 18 bases. There are 15 residues in the CDR3. CDR3 in amino acids: CASSRSTRDRNTIYF. For the CDR3, the DNA is TGTGCCAGCAGCCGCTCCACCAGGGATAGGAACACCATATATTTT. The variable domain in full, with the rest retrieved from reference TRBV5-4 and TRBJ1-3, is ETGVTQSPTHLIKTRGQQVTLRCSSQSGHNTVSWYQQALGQGPQFIFQYYREEENGRGNFPPRFSGLQFPNYSSELNVNALELDDSALYLCASSRSTRDRNTIYFGEGSWLTVV.

This clone was detected a few times. The chain is built from TRBV5-8 and TRBJ1-5, with TRBD1 as a possible D gene (5 bases). The CDR3 is 13 amino acids. Trimming cost V 3 bases and J 5 bases, with 9 bases left between them. Germline CDR1 SGHTS, CDR2 YDEGEE. The CDR3 is CASSWGRDQPQHF. CDR3 bases: TGTGCCAGCAGCTGGGGCCGGGATCAGCCCCAGCATTTT.

This rearrangement joins TRBV28 to TRBJ2-1, with 8 positions matching TRBD2. The trim removed 4 bases at V and 7 bases at J, leaving 6 bases unmatched. The CDR3 is 14 residues long. Germline-derived CDR1 and CDR2 are MDHEN and SYDVKM. The CDR3: CASSSRLALNEQFF. The CDR3, as DNA: TGTGCCAGCAGTTCCAGACTAGCGCTAAATGAGCAGTTCTTC. The whole variable domain, remainder taken from reference TRBV28 and TRBJ2-1, is DVKVTQSSRYLVKRTGEKVFLECVQDMDHENMFWYRQDPGLGLRLIYFSYDVKMKEKGDIPEGYSVSREKKERFSLILESASTNQTSMYLCASSSRLALNEQFFGPGTRLTVL.

This clone was seen more than once but under ten times. The CDR3 loop reads CASSLYRQDTQYF. In DNA form, the CDR3 reads TGTGCCAGCAGCTTGTACAGGCAAGATACGCAGTATTTT. This rearrangement joins TRBV11-1 to TRBJ2-3; possible D gene TRBD1, 5 bases. This CDR3 has 13 residues. CDR1 and CDR2 from the germline V gene are SGHAT and FQDESV (reference sequence). The ends were cut back, 3 bases at V and 5 bases at J, with 9 bases in the middle.

In this sample, this clone turned up once. The chain links TRBV30 to TRBJ1-1; weak D call: TRBD1 (6 bases). Germline CDR1 GTSNPN, CDR2 SVGIG (reference sequence). The CDR3 contains 12 residues. With 5 bases removed from V and 7 bases from J, the gap between germline ends came to 14 bases. CDR3 DNA sequence: TGTGCCTGGGGGAGGGGGGGATATGAAGCTTTCTTT. It translates to CAWGRGGYEAFF.

This chain uses TRBV25-1 with TRBJ2-3, with D uncertain. V was trimmed by 7 bases and J by 5 bases, leaving 7 bases between them. The germline V gene encodes CDR1 MGHDK and CDR2 SYGVNS. This CDR3 contains 11 residues. CDR3 protein: CASKLVDTQYF. The CDR3 nucleotides are TGTGCCAGCAAACTGGTAGATACGCAGTATTTT.

This clone was detected only a few times. The chain is built from TRBV7-3 and TRBJ2-3; TRBD2 matches at 9 bases. The CDR3 totals 16 residues. Trimming took 5 bases from V and 4 from J; bases not matched to a gene: 10. Germline CDR1 and CDR2: SGHTA and FQGTGA. The chain's CDR3 is CASSKRTSAVADTQYF. CDR3 in DNA: TGTGCCAGCAGCAAACGGACTAGCGCTGTGGCAGATACGCAGTATTTT. The full variable domain, with the rest looked up from reference TRBV7-3 and TRBJ2-3, is GAGVSQTPSNKVTEKGKYVELRCDPISGHTALYWYRQSLGQGPEFLIYFQGTGAADDSGLPNDRFFAVRPEGSVSTLKIQRTERGDSAVYLCASSKRTSAVADTQYFGPGTRLTVL.

This sequence joins TRBV4-3 and TRBJ1-2; the D is unclear. CDR1 is LGHNA, CDR2 YSLEER, per germline. The V end was cut by 0 bases, the J end by 2 bases, with 7 bases between. The CDR3 covers 14 residues. The CDR3 coding sequence is TGCGCCAGCAGCCAAGATGAAGCCAACTATGGCTACACCTTC. Its protein product is CASSQDEANYGYTF.

This clone was seen only a few times. The chain recombines TRBV29-1 with TRBJ2-7; perhaps TRBD1 as D (6 bases). The V gene lost 7 bases and the J gene lost 0 bases, with 16 bases spanning the gap. In germline, CDR1 is SQVTM, CDR2 ANQGSEA. The CDR3 covers 14 residues. The CDR3 DNA follows: TGCAGCGGTTCGTTAGGACAGAGCTCCTACGAGCAGTACTTC. It specifies CSGSLGQSSYEQYF.

This clone was found a few times. One junction end does not reproduce the germline sequence, and a read error may be involved. V gene TRBV4-1 combines with J gene TRBJ1-6, with D perhaps matching TRBD1 (5 bases). This CDR3 region has 13 residues. Germline V gene data show CDR1 as MGHRA and CDR2 as YSYEKL. The chain's CDR3 is CASTQEQGSPLHF. The CDR3 region has the DNA TGCGCCAGCACCCAAGAGCAGGGTTCACCCCTCCACTTT.

The chain recombines TRBV5-6 with TRBJ2-1; 8 nucleotides line up with TRBD1. The junction had 5 bases not matched to a gene; V was cut back by 0 bases and J by 9 bases. The CDR3 totals 14 residues. Germline CDR1 reads SGHDT; CDR2 reads YYEEEE. The CDR3 reads CASSLEDRVIEQFF. Written as DNA, the CDR3 is TGTGCCAGCAGCTTGGAGGACAGGGTTATTGAGCAGTTCTTC.

The chain carries TRBV5-1 and TRBJ2-1; 9 bases agree with TRBD1. The germline CDR1 and CDR2 sequences are SGHRS and YFSETQ. The junction had 6 bases not matched to a gene; V was cut back by 0 bases and J by 8 bases. The CDR3 runs to 15 residues. CDR3 DNA: TGCGCCAGCAGCTTGGGGACAGGGGCATTCGATGAGCAGTTCTTC. Translating it yields CASSLGTGAFDEQFF.

The CDR3 DNA reads TGTGCCAGCAGTGCCCAGGCTATCGGGGAGCTGTTTTTT. Translation: CASSAQAIGELFF. This chain joins TRBV6-5 and TRBJ2-2; D is undetermined. The V and J ends lost 5 bases and 7 bases respectively, with 11 bases between them. Germline V gives CDR1 MNHEY, CDR2 SVGAGI. The CDR3 spans 13 residues.

The sample holds a few counts of this clone. The chain links TRBV30 to TRBJ1-1; D gene unclear. CDR3 length equals 13 residues. V was clipped by 2 bases and J by 1 base, with 8 bases between them. Germline values: CDR1 GTSNPN, CDR2 SVGIG (reference sequence). The CDR3 DNA follows: TGTGCCTGGAGTTCGAGACAGAACACTGAAGCTTTCTTT. Translated: CAWSSRQNTEAFF.

This clone was seen a handful of times. The rearrangement links TRBV7-2 to TRBJ1-2; TRBD1 might be the D (6 bases). The CDR3 runs to 14 residues. In germline, CDR1 is SGHTA, CDR2 FQGNSA. Trimming pared 4 bases from V and 4 bases from J, leaving 13 bases between. In DNA form, the CDR3 reads TGTGCCAGCAGCTCTCAGACAGGATTCTATGGCTACACCTTC. Its translation: CASSSQTGFYGYTF.

The V gene is TRBV28, the J gene TRBJ2-2, with 7 nucleotides matching TRBD1. Germline loops: CDR1 MDHEN, CDR2 SYDVKM. The CDR3 sequence is 15 residues long. V lost 6 bases and J lost 3; bases outside the gene matches: 7. The CDR3 sequence is CASRSGTVDTGELFF. DNA for the CDR3: TGTGCCAGCAGATCCGGGACAGTGGACACCGGGGAGCTGTTTTTT.